A selection of T cell receptor beta chains follows, all from one sample in a study of a mutant IDH1 vaccine in newly diagnosed glioma. For these TCRs, the target antigens are not known. The repertoire was sequenced with immunoSEQ multiplex PCR; TCRdb's copy has only in-frame clones and lacks some. The profile shows some 51,000 clones, around 80% of them singletons. Sequences were derived from PBMCs, sampled from a glioma patient whose treatment included an IDH1 peptide vaccine. Source of these receptors: a middle-aged man with glioma. CDR3s include the opening cysteine and the closing phenylalanine or tryptophan. D genes are given only for firm matches. Some rows have no size entry. The others give once, few or many, or a class for an expanded clone.

length: 12; size: NA; D: NA; J: TRBJ2-3; V: TRBV30; CDR3: CAWSVTQNTQYF; DNA: TGTGCCTGGAGTGTGACTCAAAATACGCAGTATTTT
length: 13; size: once; D: TRBD1; J: TRBJ1-4; V: TRBV6-5; CDR3: CATSGGGDEKLFF; DNA: TGTGCCACCTCAGGGGGAGGGGATGAAAAACTGTTTTTT
length: 14; size: NA; D: NA; J: TRBJ2-1; V: TRBV7-3; CDR3: CASSRDRANNEQFF; DNA: TGTGCCAGCAGCCGTGACCGGGCAAACAATGAGCAGTTCTTC
length: 14; size: NA; D: TRBD1; J: TRBJ1-1; V: TRBV6-5; CDR3: CASSTGQMNTEAFF; DNA: TGTGCCAGCAGCACGGGACAGATGAACACTGAAGCTTTCTTT
length: 17; size: NA; D: TRBD1; J: TRBJ2-1; V: TRBV11-3; CDR3: CASSLDRWDRAHNEQFF; DNA: TGTGCCAGCAGCTTAGATCGATGGGACAGGGCGCACAATGAGCAGTTCTTC
length: 12; size: NA; D: NA; J: TRBJ2-7; V: TRBV28; CDR3: CASTLEGNEQYF; DNA: TGTGCCAGCACTTTAGAGGGCAACGAGCAGTACTTC
length: 13; size: NA; D: NA; J: TRBJ2-7; V: TRBV19; CDR3: CASSLEEGNEQYF; DNA: TGTGCCAGTAGTCTAGAGGAGGGAAACGAGCAGTACTTC
length: 14; size: NA; D: TRBD1; J: TRBJ1-1; V: TRBV14; CDR3: CASSQRQGNTEAFF; DNA: TGTGCCAGCAGCCAGCGACAGGGGAACACTGAAGCTTTCTTT
length: 14; size: NA; D: NA; J: TRBJ2-2; V: TRBV4-1; CDR3: CASSQEGFTGELFF; DNA: TGCGCCAGCAGCCAAGAAGGATTCACCGGGGAGCTGTTTTTT
length: 14; size: NA; D: NA; J: TRBJ1-4; V: TRBV2; CDR3: CASSEAGGEEKLFF; DNA: TGTGCCAGCAGTGAAGCAGGGGGTGAGGAAAAACTGTTTTTT
length: 15; size: NA; D: NA; J: TRBJ1-2; V: TRBV5-1; CDR3: CASSLVELGARGYTF; DNA: TGCGCCAGCAGCTTGGTGGAGCTGGGGGCGCGTGGCTACACCTTC
length: 14; size: medium-sized; D: NA; J: TRBJ1-2; V: TRBV29-1; CDR3: CSAESGGEDYGYTF; DNA: TGCAGCGCCGAGAGTGGAGGGGAAGACTATGGCTACACCTTC
length: 12; size: NA; D: NA; J: TRBJ2-7; V: TRBV15; CDR3: CATSRDSSEQYF; DNA: TGTGCCACCAGCAGAGATTCCAGCGAGCAGTACTTC
length: 15; size: NA; D: NA; J: TRBJ1-1; V: TRBV7-9; CDR3: CASSPRGGRGTEAFF; DNA: TGTGCCAGCAGCCCGAGAGGGGGGCGCGGGACTGAAGCTTTCTTT
length: 16; size: NA; D: NA; J: TRBJ2-5; V: TRBV5-1; CDR3: CASSLGRGSLQETQYF; DNA: TGCGCCAGCAGCTTGGGTCGGGGGTCCCTCCAAGAGACCCAGTACTTC
length: 14; size: NA; D: TRBD1; J: TRBJ2-2; V: TRBV7-2; CDR3: CASSLQGYTGELFF; DNA: TGTGCCAGCAGCCTACAGGGGTACACCGGGGAGCTGTTTTTT
length: 14; size: NA; D: NA; J: TRBJ2-7; V: TRBV6-1; CDR3: CASNNEGGNYEQYF; DNA: TGTGCCAGCAATAACGAGGGGGGTAACTACGAGCAGTACTTC
length: 14; size: NA; D: TRBD1; J: TRBJ1-2; V: TRBV11-2; CDR3: CASSLALGTDGYTF; DNA: TGTGCCAGCAGCTTAGCCCTCGGGACAGATGGCTACACCTTC
length: 15; size: NA; D: TRBD2; J: TRBJ2-1; V: TRBV6-5; CDR3: CASSYEPSGGYEQFF; DNA: TGTGCCAGCAGTTACGAACCTTCCGGGGGGTATGAGCAGTTCTTC
length: 18; size: NA; D: NA; J: TRBJ1-1; V: TRBV30; CDR3: CACLLGGASRWVNSEAFF; DNA: TGTGCCTGTTTGCTTGGGGGGGCGAGTCGTTGGGTGAACTCTGAAGCTTTCTTT
length: 11; size: NA; D: NA; J: TRBJ1-5; V: TRBV20-1; CDR3: CSARDGQPQHF; DNA: TGCAGTGCTAGAGATGGCCAGCCCCAGCATTTT
length: 14; size: NA; D: TRBD1; J: TRBJ1-2; V: TRBV7-2; CDR3: CASSFDGTGGGYTF; DNA: TGTGCCAGCAGCTTTGACGGGACAGGGGGTGGCTACACCTTC
length: 14; size: NA; D: NA; J: TRBJ1-3; V: TRBV2; CDR3: CASRDSFSGNTIYF; DNA: TGTGCCAGCCGCGACAGCTTCTCTGGAAACACCATATATTTT
length: 15; size: few; D: NA; J: TRBJ1-5; V: TRBV6-5; CDR3: CASSLTRGSNQPQHF; DNA: TGTGCCAGCAGTCTAACGAGGGGTAGCAATCAGCCCCAGCATTTT
length: 15; size: NA; D: NA; J: TRBJ1-3; V: TRBV14; CDR3: CASSPFTGSRNTIYF; DNA: TGTGCCAGCAGCCCCTTTACAGGGTCCCGAAACACCATATATTTT
length: 16; size: NA; D: NA; J: TRBJ2-3; V: TRBV7-9; CDR3: CASSFTATRGTDTQYF; DNA: TGTGCCAGCAGCTTTACAGCCACCCGGGGCACAGATACGCAGTATTTT
length: 14; size: NA; D: TRBD1; J: TRBJ1-5; V: TRBV7-2; CDR3: CASSLWTGDQPQHF; DNA: TGTGCCAGCAGCTTATGGACAGGGGACCAGCCCCAGCATTTT
length: 14; size: NA; D: TRBD1; J: TRBJ1-2; V: TRBV2; CDR3: CASGATGVIGGYTF; DNA: TGTGCCAGCGGGGCGACAGGGGTAATAGGTGGCTACACCTTC
length: 14; size: NA; D: NA; J: TRBJ1-6; V: TRBV11-2; CDR3: CASSLGGLNSPLHF; DNA: TGTGCCAGCAGCTTAGGGGGCTTAAATTCACCCCTCCACTTT
length: 15; size: once; D: TRBD1; J: TRBJ1-4; V: TRBV18; CDR3: CASSPRDREREKLFF; DNA: TGTGCCAGCTCACCACGGGACAGGGAGAGGGAAAAACTGTTTTTT
length: 14; size: NA; D: TRBD2; J: TRBJ2-1; V: TRBV6-1; CDR3: CASTVWGGHNEQFF; DNA: TGTGCCAGCACCGTTTGGGGGGGACACAATGAGCAGTTCTTC
length: 14; size: NA; D: NA; J: TRBJ1-1; V: TRBV19; CDR3: CASGFQGGGTEAFF; DNA: TGTGCCAGCGGCTTCCAGGGCGGGGGCACTGAAGCTTTCTTT
length: 14; size: NA; D: TRBD1; J: TRBJ1-2; V: TRBV5-6; CDR3: CASRLGQGGYGYTF; DNA: TGTGCCAGCAGGCTCGGACAGGGAGGCTATGGCTACACCTTC
length: 12; size: NA; D: NA; J: TRBJ1-5; V: TRBV6-1; CDR3: CASSENSQPQHF; DNA: TGTGCCAGCAGTGAAAACAGCCAGCCCCAGCATTTT
length: 14; size: NA; D: TRBD1; J: TRBJ2-7; V: TRBV5-4; CDR3: CASSSPGTAYEQYF; DNA: TGTGCCAGCAGCTCCCCGGGGACAGCCTACGAGCAGTACTTC
length: 15; size: NA; D: TRBD1; J: TRBJ2-5; V: TRBV29-1; CDR3: CSVEAVRGRFETQYF; DNA: TGCAGCGTTGAAGCGGTCAGGGGGCGATTTGAGACCCAGTACTTC
length: 14; size: NA; D: NA; J: TRBJ1-5; V: TRBV30; CDR3: CAWTSGRRDQPQHF; DNA: TGTGCCTGGACCTCCGGACGGAGAGACCAGCCCCAGCATTTT
length: 13; size: NA; D: NA; J: TRBJ1-1; V: TRBV30; CDR3: CAWSRQGNTEAFF; DNA: TGTGCCTGGAGTAGACAAGGAAACACTGAAGCTTTCTTT
length: 14; size: NA; D: NA; J: TRBJ1-3; V: TRBV29-1; CDR3: CSVEDREFGNTIYF; DNA: TGCAGCGTTGAAGATCGGGAATTTGGAAACACCATATATTTT